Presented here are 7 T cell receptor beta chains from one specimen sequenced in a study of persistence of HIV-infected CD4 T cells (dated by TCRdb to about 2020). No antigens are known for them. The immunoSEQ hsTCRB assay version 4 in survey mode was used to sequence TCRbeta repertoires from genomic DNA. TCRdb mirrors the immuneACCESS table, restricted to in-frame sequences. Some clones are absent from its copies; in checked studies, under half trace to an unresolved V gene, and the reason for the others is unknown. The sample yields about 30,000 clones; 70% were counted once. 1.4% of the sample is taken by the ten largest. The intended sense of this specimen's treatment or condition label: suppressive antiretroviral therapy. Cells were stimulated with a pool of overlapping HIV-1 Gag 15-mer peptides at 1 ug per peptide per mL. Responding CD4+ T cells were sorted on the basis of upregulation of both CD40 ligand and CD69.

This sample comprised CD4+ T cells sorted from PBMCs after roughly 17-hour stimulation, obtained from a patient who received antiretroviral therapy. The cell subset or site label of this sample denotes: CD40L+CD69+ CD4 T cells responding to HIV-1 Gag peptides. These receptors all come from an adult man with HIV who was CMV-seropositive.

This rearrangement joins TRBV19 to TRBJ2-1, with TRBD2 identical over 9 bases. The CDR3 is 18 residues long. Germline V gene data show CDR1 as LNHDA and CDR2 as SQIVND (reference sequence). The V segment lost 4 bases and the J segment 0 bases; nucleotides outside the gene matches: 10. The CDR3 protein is CASSSGGAFQSSYNEQFF. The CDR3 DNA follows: TGTGCCAGTAGTAGCGGGGGGGCCTTTCAAAGCTCCTACAATGAGCAGTTCTTC.

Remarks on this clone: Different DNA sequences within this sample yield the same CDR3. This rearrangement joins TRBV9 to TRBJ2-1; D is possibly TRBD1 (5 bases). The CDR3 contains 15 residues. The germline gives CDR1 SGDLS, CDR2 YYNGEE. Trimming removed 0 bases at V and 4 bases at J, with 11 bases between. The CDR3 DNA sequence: TGTGCCAGCAGCGTAGAAGGGGCCACATACAATGAGCAGTTCTTC. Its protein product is CASSVEGATYNEQFF.

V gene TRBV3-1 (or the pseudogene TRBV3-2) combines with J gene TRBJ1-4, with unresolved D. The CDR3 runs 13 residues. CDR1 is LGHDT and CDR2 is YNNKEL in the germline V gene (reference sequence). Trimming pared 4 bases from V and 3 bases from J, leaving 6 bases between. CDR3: CASSPRSNEKLFF. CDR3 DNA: TGTGCCAGCAGCCCACGTTCTAATGAAAAACTGTTTTTT.

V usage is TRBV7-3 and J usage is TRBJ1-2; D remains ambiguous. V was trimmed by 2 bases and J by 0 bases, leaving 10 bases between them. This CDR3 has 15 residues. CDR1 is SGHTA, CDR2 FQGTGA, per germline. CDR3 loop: CASSLQKGTNYGYTF. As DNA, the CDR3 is TGTGCCAGCAGCTTACAAAAGGGAACTAACTATGGCTACACCTTC. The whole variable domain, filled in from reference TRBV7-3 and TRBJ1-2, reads GAGVSQTPSNKVTEKGKYVELRCDPISGHTALYWYRQSLGQGPEFLIYFQGTGAADDSGLPNDRFFAVRPEGSVSTLKIQRTERGDSAVYLCASSLQKGTNYGYTFGSGTRLTVV.

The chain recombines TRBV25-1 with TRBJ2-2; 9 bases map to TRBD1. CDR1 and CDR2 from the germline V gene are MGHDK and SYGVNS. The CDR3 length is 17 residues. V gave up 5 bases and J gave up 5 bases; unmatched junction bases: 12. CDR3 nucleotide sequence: TGTGCCAGCAGTCCCTACGCCGGGACAGGGTTAACCGGGGAGCTGTTTTTT. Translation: CASSPYAGTGLTGELFF.

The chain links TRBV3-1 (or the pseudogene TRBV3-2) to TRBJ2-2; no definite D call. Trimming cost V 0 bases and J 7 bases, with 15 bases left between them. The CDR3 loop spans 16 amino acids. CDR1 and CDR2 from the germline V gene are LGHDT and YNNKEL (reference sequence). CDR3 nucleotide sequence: TGTGCCAGCAGCCAAGAAGGTGACATCTCGAGCGGGGAGCTGTTTTTT. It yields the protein CASSQEGDISSGELFF.

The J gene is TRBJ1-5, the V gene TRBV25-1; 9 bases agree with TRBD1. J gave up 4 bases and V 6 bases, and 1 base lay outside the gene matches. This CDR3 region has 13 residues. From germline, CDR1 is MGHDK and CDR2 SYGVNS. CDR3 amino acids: CASRGQGNQPQHF. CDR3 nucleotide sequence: TGTGCCAGCAGGGGACAGGGAAATCAGCCCCAGCATTTT.